This is a list of T cell receptor beta chains from one sample in a study of Ad26.COV2.S vaccination and SARS-CoV-2 variants. Repertoires were generated with immunoSEQ multiplex PCR, while TCRdb's copy carries only in-frame clones and drops some. The table lists roughly 300,000 clones, around 90% of them singletons, with 6.4% in the top ten. The source material was peripheral blood, sampled in a trial of Ad26.COV2.S vaccine versus placebo. These TCRs come from a person aged 18-60 years who received the Ad26.COV2.S COVID-19 vaccine or a placebo. Each CDR3 is given with its conserved first and last residue. Fields, in order: V gene, clone size, J gene, CDR3 protein. Clone size is given for some rows only: seen once, a few or many times, or a class if the clone is expanded.

TRBV6-2/TRBV6-3	.	TRBJ2-1	CASSAPGGAWEQFF
TRBV5-1	.	TRBJ2-3	CASSLADKTSDTQYF
TRBV5-6	.	TRBJ2-3	CASSLLPVRNTDTQYF
TRBV19	.	TRBJ2-3	CASSMEATDTQYF
TRBV4-3	.	TRBJ1-3	CASSQGPTGRISGNTIYF
TRBV27	.	TRBJ1-6	CASSREPNRGSYNSPLHF
TRBV27	.	TRBJ1-5	CASSLDSTVNQPQHF
TRBV24-1	.	TRBJ2-1	CATSPGTASYNEQFF
TRBV2	.	TRBJ2-3	CASSPTYSTDTQYF
TRBV7-6	.	TRBJ2-1	CASSSGQGAYNEQFF
TRBV6-4	.	TRBJ1-6	CASRGTGDSPLHF
TRBV12-5	.	TRBJ1-2	CASLVQGAANYGYTF
TRBV11-3	.	TRBJ1-1	CASSARTGGRNTEAFF
TRBV5-4	.	TRBJ1-1	CASSSGLPNTEAFF
TRBV7-8	.	TRBJ1-6	CASSFRPSSPLHF
TRBV7-2	once	TRBJ1-1	CASSQRTGITEAFF
TRBV6-2/TRBV6-3	.	TRBJ1-4	CASSLQGSNEKLFF
TRBV3-1/TRBV3-2	.	TRBJ2-7	CASSQTYEGHEQYF
TRBV28	once	TRBJ1-5	CASSPGTPTRPQHF
TRBV9	.	TRBJ2-7	CASSVGGLGMYEQYF
TRBV5-1	.	TRBJ2-1	CASSSTSATYNEQFF
TRBV4-3	few	TRBJ2-5	CASSQDFAGAVETQYF
TRBV7-2	.	TRBJ1-2	CASSAIGQGAQPIYGYTF
TRBV7-8	.	TRBJ1-2	CASSLKQGVGVGYGYTF
TRBV21-1	.	TRBJ2-7	CASSKGQVEWTDPSYEQYF
TRBV7-9	.	TRBJ2-7	CASSLGQGTIYEQYF
TRBV6-5	.	TRBJ2-2	CASRTREMNGELFF
TRBV18	.	TRBJ2-1	CASSPGSSGMSTNEQFF
TRBV15	.	TRBJ2-6	CATSSSGANVLTF
TRBV3-1/TRBV3-2	.	TRBJ1-2	CACRRGLRGGYTF
TRBV7-6	.	TRBJ2-7	CASSLVGQGFDEQYF
TRBV18	.	TRBJ2-1	CASSPLDRDRGGNEQFF
TRBV12-5	once	TRBJ2-2	CASGLGRPNTGELFF
TRBV2	.	TRBJ2-3	CASSGGTSSTDTQYF
TRBV9	.	TRBJ2-1	CASSVGSSGNEQFF
TRBV7-3	.	TRBJ2-7	CASSLATGTSYEQYF
TRBV18	.	TRBJ1-1	CASSADRNTEAFF
TRBV19	.	TRBJ1-1	CASNPWQGKNTEAFF
TRBV28	.	TRBJ2-5	CASNPVQAKETQYF
TRBV12-3/TRBV12-4	.	TRBJ1-2	CASSLGQGYGYTF
TRBV7-7	once	TRBJ1-1	CASSPGIGPNTEAFF
TRBV7-9	.	TRBJ2-3	CASSPDPGQGADTQYF
TRBV5-1	.	TRBJ2-2	CASSSGSGAGNTGELFF
TRBV19	.	TRBJ1-2	CASSIEGASGYTF
TRBV9	.	TRBJ2-3	CASSVVNGVKQYF
TRBV4-3	.	TRBJ1-2	CASSQDRPNYGYTF
TRBV5-1	few	TRBJ2-1	CAGSLSGSSYNEQFF
TRBV27	once	TRBJ2-5	CARNWESQETQYF
TRBV28	.	TRBJ2-5	CASKQETQYF
TRBV20-1	.	TRBJ1-1	CSASSGNTEAFF
TRBV11-1	.	TRBJ2-2	CASSPRTVYTGELFF